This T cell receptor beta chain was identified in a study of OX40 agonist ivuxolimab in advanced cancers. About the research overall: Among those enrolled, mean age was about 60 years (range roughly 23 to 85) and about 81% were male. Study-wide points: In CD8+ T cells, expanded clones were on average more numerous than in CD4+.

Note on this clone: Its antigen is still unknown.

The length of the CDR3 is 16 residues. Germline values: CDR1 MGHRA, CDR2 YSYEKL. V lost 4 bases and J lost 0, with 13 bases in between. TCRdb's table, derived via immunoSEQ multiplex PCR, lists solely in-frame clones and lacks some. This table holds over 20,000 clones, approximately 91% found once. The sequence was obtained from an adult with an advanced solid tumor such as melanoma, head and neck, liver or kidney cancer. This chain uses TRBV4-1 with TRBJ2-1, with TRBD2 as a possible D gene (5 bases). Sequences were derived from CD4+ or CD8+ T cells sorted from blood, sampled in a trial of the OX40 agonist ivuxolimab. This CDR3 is CASSLFSVSSYNEQFF. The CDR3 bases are TGCGCCAGCAGCCTTTTTAGCGTCAGCTCCTACAATGAGCAGTTCTTC.